Sequencing of this TCR beta chain was carried out in a study of cytomegalovirus exposure and HLA in healthy donors. General study points: Some TCR beta chains (more than 150 of them) were listed as cytomegalovirus-associated. The only immune exposure information that was available was CMV serostatus.

Use of 60 Vbeta and 13 Jbeta primers characterized the PCR. As originally analysed: Later work found around 72 million unique TCR beta chains, with roughly 11 million shared. Assay used: immunoSEQ multiplex PCR; TCRdb lists only in-frame clones, some missing. The V and J calls and clone size come from that table; D and trimming were worked out from the DNA. Listed are 60,000 or so clones; around 2.1% falls within the top ten. Healthy bone marrow donors supplied every sample. With respect to this clone: Its antigen is unknown.

Trimming took 1 base from V and 2 from J; bases not matched to a gene: 6. Looked up from germline, CDR1 is MDHEN and CDR2 is SYDVKM. CDR3 length: 16 residues. The clonotype originates from a woman aged 18-29 years in good health and CMV-seronegative. The gene calls are TRBV28 and TRBJ2-5; 8 bases match TRBD2. The specimen sequenced was PBMCs. In DNA, the CDR3 is TGTGCCAGCAGTTTATCGGGAGGGCCTGGACAAGAGACCCAGTACTTC. It encodes CASSLSGGPGQETQYF.